The 10 T cell receptor beta chains below come from one sample, sequenced in a study of T cells expressing NK-cell markers. TCRdb re-called the 5' RACE reads and catalogs CDR3 proteins one per entry, DNA excluded. This table holds 550,000 to 600,000 distinct CDR3 sequences. The sequencing sample was made of blood T cells: a sorted CD56 or NKG2C T cell subset, CD4+ or CD8+ T cells, or bulk PBMC T cells (not recorded which). The receptor source for this set is a man between 18 and 29 years old in good health.

The chain is built from TRBV29-1 and TRBJ2-2; TCRdb returns TRBD1, unconfirmable since there is no DNA. This CDR3 is built from 14 residues. CDR1 is SQVTM, CDR2 ANQGSEA, per germline. The CDR3 protein is CSVAAIGGSGELFF.

V gene TRBV20-1 combines with J gene TRBJ2-5. CDR3 size: 16 residues. The germline V gene has CDR1 DFQATT and CDR2 SNEGSKA (reference sequence). CDR3 loop: CSAGFSSWVEKETQYF.

The rearrangement uses TRBV6-5 and TRBJ1-1; the D call from TCRdb, TRBD1, cannot be confirmed without DNA. Germline V lookup: CDR1 MNHEY, CDR2 SVGAGI. This CDR3 region has 17 residues. CDR3 loop: CASSLGGPGRLGTEAFF.

The V gene is TRBV5-1, the J gene TRBJ2-6; TCRdb gives TRBD2 as the D gene, but with no DNA this cannot be confirmed. From germline, CDR1 is SGHRS and CDR2 YFSETQ. The CDR3 loop spans 20 amino acids. CDR3 amino acids: CASSTSPGSGAYSGANVLTF.

The J gene is TRBJ2-5, the V gene TRBV18; TCRdb reports TRBD2, a call that lacks DNA to check it against. Germline CDR1 KGHSH, CDR2 LQKENI. CDR3 length equals 19 residues. CDR3 amino acids: CASSPLSSSGVRDQETQYF.

The rearrangement uses TRBV12-3 or TRBV12-4 and TRBJ1-5; the TCRdb call, TRBD1, lacks DNA for checking. The CDR3 covers 16 residues. CDR3 sequence: CASSQFLGTGNQPQHF.

The V gene is TRBV5-1, the J gene TRBJ2-3; TCRdb selects TRBD1, and the lack of DNA leaves this call unchecked. Germline V lookup: CDR1 SGHRS, CDR2 YFSETQ. The CDR3 runs to 15 residues. The CDR3 spells CASSLAGTFTDTQYF.

J is TRBJ2-3 and V is TRBV6-5; TCRdb calls TRBD2, which cannot be checked without DNA. The CDR3 consists of 17 residues. Germline V lookup: CDR1 MNHEY, CDR2 SVGAGI. This chain's CDR3 is CASSYELAGASTDTQYF.

The chain's CDR3 is CASSLVGENEQFF. The chain has TRBV5-1 and TRBJ2-1. The germline gives CDR1 SGHRS, CDR2 YFSETQ. The CDR3 consists of 13 residues.

This sequence joins TRBV6-5 and TRBJ1-4; absent DNA, TCRdb's TRBD1 call cannot be checked. Germline CDR1 and CDR2: MNHEY and SVGAGI. There are 15 residues in the CDR3. CDR3 amino acids: CASSYSNAGMEKLFF.